This is a list of T cell receptor beta chains from one sample in a study of blood T cell repertoires in COVID-19. Assay: immunoSEQ multiplex PCR; the TCRdb copy retains only in-frame clones and omits some. Of over 450,000 clones listed, 80% to 90% were seen once; the top ten hold 0.7% to 1%. Sequenced material: peripheral blood. All receptors derive from a man younger than 30 with COVID-19, enrolled during active disease. Each CDR3 is given with its conserved first and last residue. D genes are given only for firm matches. Clone size is not always given. Where it is, it says once, few, many or a class for expanded clones.

j_call: TRBJ2-1
d_call: TRBD2
clone_size: -
v_call: TRBV28
cdr3_aa: CASRGLAGGNNEQFF
cdr3_nt: TGTGCCAGCAGGGGACTAGCGGGAGGCAACAATGAGCAGTTCTTC

j_call: TRBJ2-1
d_call: TRBD1
clone_size: -
v_call: TRBV4-1
cdr3_aa: CASSHPATGGHVSQFF
cdr3_nt: TGCGCCAGCAGCCACCCCGCGACAGGGGGGCATGTATCGCAGTTCTTC

j_call: TRBJ1-6
d_call: -
clone_size: -
v_call: TRBV13
cdr3_aa: CASSSRGPASPLHF
cdr3_nt: TGTGCCAGCAGCTCGCGGGGTCCTGCTTCACCCCTCCACTTT

j_call: TRBJ1-2
d_call: -
clone_size: -
v_call: TRBV5-6
cdr3_aa: CASSPFEGYGYTF
cdr3_nt: TGTGCCAGCAGCCCTTTTGAGGGCTATGGCTACACCTTC

j_call: TRBJ1-1
d_call: -
clone_size: -
v_call: TRBV7-9
cdr3_aa: CASSYTTGNEAFF
cdr3_nt: TGTGCCAGCAGCTATACGACGGGAAATGAAGCTTTCTTT

j_call: TRBJ2-6
d_call: -
clone_size: once
v_call: TRBV27
cdr3_aa: CASSPSSGANVLTF
cdr3_nt: TGTGCCAGCAGTCCCTCGTCTGGGGCCAACGTCCTGACTTTC

j_call: TRBJ2-7
d_call: -
clone_size: -
v_call: TRBV6-5
cdr3_aa: CASSYRGGYEQYF
cdr3_nt: TGTGCCAGCAGTTACAGGGGGGGGTACGAGCAGTACTTC

j_call: TRBJ1-4
d_call: -
clone_size: -
v_call: TRBV21-1
cdr3_aa: CASGGKRVLANEKLFF
cdr3_nt: TGTGCCAGCGGAGGGAAGCGGGTTTTGGCGAATGAAAAACTGTTTTTT

j_call: TRBJ2-1
d_call: TRBD2
clone_size: -
v_call: TRBV24-1
cdr3_aa: CATSEGSGGPNEQFF
cdr3_nt: TGTGCCACCAGTGAAGGCAGCGGGGGCCCTAATGAGCAGTTCTTC

j_call: TRBJ2-1
d_call: TRBD2
clone_size: -
v_call: TRBV15
cdr3_aa: CATSRDVGTSGTNEQFF
cdr3_nt: TGTGCCACCAGCAGAGATGTCGGGACTAGCGGGACCAATGAGCAGTTCTTC

j_call: TRBJ2-3
d_call: -
clone_size: -
v_call: TRBV5-1
cdr3_aa: CASSYEGSAQYF
cdr3_nt: TGCGCCAGCAGCTATGAGGGTTCGGCGCAGTATTTT

j_call: TRBJ2-3
d_call: -
clone_size: -
v_call: TRBV7-6
cdr3_aa: CASSPLGANTDTQYF
cdr3_nt: TGTGCCAGCAGCCCTTTGGGGGCCAACACAGATACGCAGTATTTT

j_call: TRBJ2-3
d_call: TRBD2
clone_size: -
v_call: TRBV3-1/TRBV3-2
cdr3_aa: CASSQTPAGWTSGGADTQYF
cdr3_nt: TGTGCCAGCAGCCAAACTCCGGCTGGGTGGACTAGCGGGGGGGCAGATACGCAGTATTTT

j_call: TRBJ2-5
d_call: TRBD2
clone_size: once
v_call: TRBV18
cdr3_aa: CASSPQSPGLAGESETQYF
cdr3_nt: TGTGCCAGCTCACCACAAAGCCCGGGACTAGCGGGGGAATCAGAGACCCAGTACTTC

j_call: TRBJ2-3
d_call: TRBD2
clone_size: once
v_call: TRBV2
cdr3_aa: CASSDVAGVPDTQYF
cdr3_nt: TGTGCCAGCAGTGATGTAGCGGGAGTGCCAGATACGCAGTATTTT

j_call: TRBJ1-1
d_call: -
clone_size: -
v_call: TRBV2
cdr3_aa: CASSEWEGGSEAFF
cdr3_nt: TGTGCCAGCAGTGAATGGGAGGGAGGGTCTGAAGCTTTCTTT

j_call: TRBJ2-2
d_call: -
clone_size: -
v_call: TRBV15
cdr3_aa: CATEGLRTGELFF
cdr3_nt: TGTGCCACCGAAGGACTAAGAACCGGGGAGCTGTTTTTT

j_call: TRBJ1-2
d_call: -
clone_size: -
v_call: TRBV6-2/TRBV6-3
cdr3_aa: CASSSQPEGDFGYTF
cdr3_nt: TGTGCCAGCAGTTCCCAACCCGAGGGGGATTTTGGCTACACCTTC

j_call: TRBJ1-3
d_call: -
clone_size: -
v_call: TRBV6-5
cdr3_aa: CASSLGQGFGNTIYF
cdr3_nt: TGTGCCAGCAGTCTCGGGCAGGGGTTTGGAAACACCATATATTTT

j_call: TRBJ1-2
d_call: TRBD1
clone_size: once
v_call: TRBV5-1
cdr3_aa: CASSSLDRGGGYTF
cdr3_nt: TGCGCCAGCAGCTCTCTGGACAGGGGCGGCGGCTACACCTTC

j_call: TRBJ1-6
d_call: TRBD1
clone_size: -
v_call: TRBV30
cdr3_aa: CACLTGNNSPLHF
cdr3_nt: TGTGCCTGCTTGACAGGGAACAATTCACCCCTCCACTTT

j_call: TRBJ2-5
d_call: TRBD2
clone_size: -
v_call: TRBV27
cdr3_aa: CASSFTGGIQETQYF
cdr3_nt: TGTGCCAGCAGTTTTACGGGAGGGATACAAGAGACCCAGTACTTC

j_call: TRBJ1-1
d_call: -
clone_size: -
v_call: TRBV5-5
cdr3_aa: CASSLLPGDGAFF
cdr3_nt: TGTGCCAGCAGCTTACTCCCGGGGGACGGAGCTTTCTTT

j_call: TRBJ1-2
d_call: TRBD1
clone_size: -
v_call: TRBV19
cdr3_aa: CASSRGQANYGYTF
cdr3_nt: TGTGCCAGTAGTAGGGGACAGGCTAACTATGGCTACACCTTC

j_call: TRBJ2-1
d_call: TRBD2
clone_size: many
v_call: TRBV7-3
cdr3_aa: CASSPSGPSNEQFF
cdr3_nt: TGTGCCAGCAGTCCTAGCGGACCCAGCAATGAGCAGTTCTTC

j_call: TRBJ1-2
d_call: -
clone_size: -
v_call: TRBV6-1
cdr3_aa: CASSETGTGNYGYTF
cdr3_nt: TGTGCCAGCAGTGAAACCGGCACAGGGAACTATGGCTACACCTTC

j_call: TRBJ2-4
d_call: -
clone_size: -
v_call: TRBV9
cdr3_aa: CASSLGGAKNIQYF
cdr3_nt: TGTGCCAGCAGCCTTGGGGGGGCCAAAAACATTCAGTACTTC

j_call: TRBJ1-1
d_call: TRBD1
clone_size: -
v_call: TRBV2
cdr3_aa: CASSDRGPEAFF
cdr3_nt: TGTGCCAGCAGCGACAGGGGGCCAGAAGCTTTCTTT

j_call: TRBJ2-5
d_call: TRBD1
clone_size: -
v_call: TRBV3-1/TRBV3-2
cdr3_aa: CASSLGTGLMETQYF
cdr3_nt: TGTGCCAGCAGCCTCGGGACAGGCCTCATGGAGACCCAGTACTTC

j_call: TRBJ2-1
d_call: TRBD1
clone_size: -
v_call: TRBV5-4
cdr3_aa: CASSLVRDRQTYNEQFF
cdr3_nt: TGTGCCAGCAGCTTGGTGAGGGACAGGCAGACCTACAATGAGCAGTTCTTC

j_call: TRBJ1-1
d_call: TRBD1
clone_size: -
v_call: TRBV19
cdr3_aa: CASRSLGQAYTEAFF
cdr3_nt: TGTGCCAGTAGGAGCCTCGGACAGGCCTACACTGAAGCTTTCTTT

j_call: TRBJ1-4
d_call: -
clone_size: -
v_call: TRBV3-1/TRBV3-2
cdr3_aa: CASSQSRVLRGKLFF
cdr3_nt: TGTGCCAGCAGCCAAAGTCGGGTTCTGCGGGGAAAACTGTTTTTT

j_call: TRBJ2-3
d_call: TRBD2
clone_size: -
v_call: TRBV11-3
cdr3_aa: CASSFPGLAGSTDTQYF
cdr3_nt: TGTGCCAGCAGCTTCCCTGGCCTAGCGGGAAGCACAGATACGCAGTATTTT

j_call: TRBJ1-6
d_call: -
clone_size: -
v_call: TRBV7-9
cdr3_aa: CASSLVADNSPLHF
cdr3_nt: TGTGCCAGCAGCTTAGTGGCGGATAATTCACCCCTCCACTTT

j_call: TRBJ1-3
d_call: -
clone_size: -
v_call: TRBV19
cdr3_aa: CASSMEEAGNTIYF
cdr3_nt: TGTGCCAGTAGTATGGAGGAGGCTGGAAACACCATATATTTT

j_call: TRBJ2-7
d_call: TRBD2
clone_size: -
v_call: TRBV19
cdr3_aa: CASSRPGGVPPYEQYF
cdr3_nt: TGTGCCAGTAGTCGACCCGGGGGGGTCCCTCCTTACGAGCAGTACTTC

j_call: TRBJ2-1
d_call: TRBD2
clone_size: few
v_call: TRBV30
cdr3_aa: CAWGTSGAHNEQFF
cdr3_nt: TGTGCCTGGGGGACTAGCGGGGCACACAATGAGCAGTTCTTC

j_call: TRBJ2-3
d_call: TRBD2
clone_size: -
v_call: TRBV7-9
cdr3_aa: CASVRYLGLARDTQYF
cdr3_nt: TGTGCCAGCGTCAGGTATCTGGGACTAGCGCGAGATACGCAGTATTTT

j_call: TRBJ1-1
d_call: -
clone_size: -
v_call: TRBV6-6
cdr3_aa: CAGRVGRNTEAFF
cdr3_nt: TGTGCCGGCAGGGTGGGCCGTAACACTGAAGCTTTCTTT

j_call: TRBJ2-1
d_call: -
clone_size: -
v_call: TRBV15
cdr3_aa: CATSRDRGTRNEQFF
cdr3_nt: TGTGCCACCAGCAGAGATCGTGGGACAAGGAATGAGCAGTTCTTC

j_call: TRBJ2-7
d_call: -
clone_size: few
v_call: TRBV2
cdr3_aa: CASRAQDSKQYF
cdr3_nt: TGTGCCAGCAGAGCCCAGGATTCTAAGCAGTACTTC

j_call: TRBJ1-1
d_call: TRBD1
clone_size: -
v_call: TRBV11-2
cdr3_aa: CASSPRTGWTEAFF
cdr3_nt: TGTGCCAGCAGCCCCCGGACAGGGTGGACTGAAGCTTTCTTT

j_call: TRBJ2-3
d_call: -
clone_size: -
v_call: TRBV7-8
cdr3_aa: CASSYQITQYF
cdr3_nt: TGTGCCAGCAGCTACCAGATAACGCAGTATTTT

j_call: TRBJ2-3
d_call: TRBD1
clone_size: -
v_call: TRBV6-5
cdr3_aa: CASSKTGASDTQYF
cdr3_nt: TGTGCCAGCAGCAAGACAGGGGCCTCGGATACGCAGTATTTT

j_call: TRBJ2-1
d_call: TRBD1
clone_size: -
v_call: TRBV13
cdr3_aa: CASSPGQGAVFF
cdr3_nt: TGTGCCAGCAGCCCGGGACAGGGGGCAGTGTTCTTC

j_call: TRBJ2-1
d_call: TRBD2
clone_size: -
v_call: TRBV7-3
cdr3_aa: CASSVSSGRNEQFF
cdr3_nt: TGTGCCAGCAGCGTCTCTAGCGGACGCAATGAGCAGTTCTTC

j_call: TRBJ1-1
d_call: -
clone_size: -
v_call: TRBV27
cdr3_aa: CASSPGNTEAFF
cdr3_nt: TGTGCCAGCAGCCCCGGGAACACTGAAGCTTTCTTT

j_call: TRBJ2-7
d_call: TRBD2
clone_size: -
v_call: TRBV3-1/TRBV3-2
cdr3_aa: CASSQAGGNPAYEQYF
cdr3_nt: TGTGCCAGCAGCCAAGCGGGAGGGAACCCAGCCTACGAGCAGTACTTC

j_call: TRBJ2-2
d_call: TRBD1
clone_size: -
v_call: TRBV5-1
cdr3_aa: CASSLDRGGELFF
cdr3_nt: TGCGCCAGCAGCTTGGACAGGGGCGGGGAGCTGTTTTTT

j_call: TRBJ2-7
d_call: -
clone_size: once
v_call: TRBV10-3
cdr3_aa: CAITGVEAGYWEQYF
cdr3_nt: TGTGCCATCACCGGAGTTGAGGCGGGGTATTGGGAGCAGTACTTC

j_call: TRBJ1-5
d_call: TRBD1
clone_size: -
v_call: TRBV19
cdr3_aa: CATLARGQRNNQPQHF
cdr3_nt: TGTGCCACCCTAGCGAGGGGGCAGAGGAACAATCAGCCCCAGCATTTT

j_call: TRBJ2-1
d_call: TRBD2
clone_size: -
v_call: TRBV4-1
cdr3_aa: CASSQGGGSYNEQFF
cdr3_nt: TGCGCCAGCAGCCAAGGCGGGGGCTCCTACAATGAGCAGTTCTTC

j_call: TRBJ2-7
d_call: -
clone_size: -
v_call: TRBV12-3/TRBV12-4
cdr3_aa: CASSFGPYEQYF
cdr3_nt: TGTGCCAGCAGTTTTGGGCCCTACGAGCAGTACTTC

j_call: TRBJ1-1
d_call: -
clone_size: -
v_call: TRBV12-3/TRBV12-4
cdr3_aa: CASSYAGTEAFF
cdr3_nt: TGTGCCAGCAGTTATGCGGGCACTGAAGCTTTCTTT

j_call: TRBJ2-1
d_call: -
clone_size: -
v_call: TRBV10-1
cdr3_aa: CASSGTSLEQFF
cdr3_nt: TGCGCCAGCAGTGGTACTTCGCTTGAGCAGTTCTTC

j_call: TRBJ2-1
d_call: TRBD2
clone_size: -
v_call: TRBV11-3
cdr3_aa: CASSPLAGVPSSTNEQFF
cdr3_nt: TGTGCCAGCAGCCCGCTAGCGGGAGTCCCCTCATCTACAAATGAGCAGTTCTTC

j_call: TRBJ1-1
d_call: TRBD1
clone_size: -
v_call: TRBV5-5
cdr3_aa: CASSLQGAGTEAFF
cdr3_nt: TGTGCCAGCAGCTTACAGGGGGCGGGCACTGAAGCTTTCTTT